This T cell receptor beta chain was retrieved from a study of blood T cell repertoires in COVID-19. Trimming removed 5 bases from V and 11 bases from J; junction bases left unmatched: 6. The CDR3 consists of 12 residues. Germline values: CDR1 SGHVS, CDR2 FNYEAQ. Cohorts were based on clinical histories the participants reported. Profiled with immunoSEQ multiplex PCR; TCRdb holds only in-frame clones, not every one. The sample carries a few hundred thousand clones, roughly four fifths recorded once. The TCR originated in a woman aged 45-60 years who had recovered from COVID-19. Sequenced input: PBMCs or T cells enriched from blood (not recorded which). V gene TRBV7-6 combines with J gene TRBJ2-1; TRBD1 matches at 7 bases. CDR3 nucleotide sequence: TGTGCCAGCAGCACTCGGGACAGCAAGCAGTTCTTC. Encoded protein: CASSTRDSKQFF.